This entry lists 6 T cell receptor beta chains sequenced from one sample in a study of OX40 agonist ivuxolimab in advanced cancers. Using immunoSEQ multiplex PCR, the repertoire was profiled, and TCRdb retains in-frame clones only, with some absent. The table shows approximately 30,000 clones, with approximately 90% occurring only once. Sequencing used CD4+ or CD8+ T cells sorted from blood, obtained in a trial of the OX40 agonist ivuxolimab. The receptors come from an adult with an advanced solid tumor such as melanoma, head and neck, liver or kidney cancer.

The CDR3 coding sequence is TGCGCCAGCAGCCTACAGGGACTAGCGGGAGGGGTAGATACGCAGTATTTT. Protein: CASSLQGLAGGVDTQYF. The rearrangement uses TRBV4-1 and TRBJ2-3; 16 nucleotides align to TRBD2. With 4 bases clipped from V and 5 bases from J, the junction kept 6 bases outside the gene matches. Germline CDR1 is MGHRA and CDR2 is YSYEKL. This CDR3 contains 17 residues.

This clone was seen only a few times. V is TRBV19 and J is TRBJ1-5; 8 nucleotides align to TRBD1. V gave up 4 bases and J gave up 5 bases; unmatched junction bases: 4. Germline V gene sequence: CDR1 LNHDA, CDR2 SQIVND (reference sequence). The length of the CDR3 is 14 residues. The CDR3 sequence: CASSTTGVHQPQHF. The DNA of the CDR3 is TGTGCCAGTAGTACGACAGGGGTCCATCAGCCCCAGCATTTT.

V gene TRBV5-4 combines with J gene TRBJ2-1; 7 positions match TRBD2. CDR3 length equals 13 residues. Germline CDR1 and CDR2: SGHNT and YYREEE (reference sequence). The junction had 8 bases not matched to a gene; V was cut back by 3 bases and J by 11 bases. CDR3 in DNA: TGTGCCAGCAGCTCCGGACTAGATTTCCAGCAGTTCTTC. This sequence encodes CASSSGLDFQQFF.

This rearrangement joins TRBV10-3 to TRBJ2-2; D is perhaps TRBD2 (6 bases). CDR1 ENHRY and CDR2 SYGVKD come from the germline V gene. V dropped 5 bases and J dropped 0 bases, with 10 bases sitting between them. The length of the CDR3 is 15 residues. This CDR3 reads CAISLGTSNTGELFF. CDR3 nucleotide sequence: TGTGCCATCAGTCTGGGGACTTCGAACACCGGGGAGCTGTTTTTT.

V gene TRBV5-6 combines with J gene TRBJ1-3; D is uncertain. This CDR3 spans 17 amino acids. Germline CDR1 SGHDT, CDR2 YYEEEE. The V end was cut by 4 bases, the J end by 0 bases, with 17 bases between. CDR3 bases: TGTGCCAGCAGCCCCACCTATACACGGAGCTCTGGAAACACCATATATTTT. Translating gives CASSPTYTRSSGNTIYF.

This clone was recorded a few times. This sample also contains other DNA sequences that code for the same CDR3. The chain carries TRBV2 and TRBJ2-5; maybe TRBD2 (6 bases). From germline, CDR1 is SNHLY and CDR2 FYNNEI. CDR3 length equals 13 residues. V was shortened by 11 bases and J by 4 bases, with 17 bases between the two germline ends. The CDR3 is CASEDGTGETQYF. As DNA, the CDR3 is TGTGCCTCTGAGGATGGGACTGGAGAGACCCAGTACTTC.